One sample yielded the 31 T cell receptor beta chains listed below, sequenced in a study of blood T cell repertoires in COVID-19. The method was immunoSEQ multiplex PCR; TCRdb's version includes in-frame clones alone and lacks a portion of them. The sample contains about 300,000 clones, approximately 81% of which appear only once. The source material was PBMCs or T cells enriched from blood (not recorded which). Receptor source: a woman aged 45-60 years who had recovered from COVID-19.

This chain connects TRBV19 to TRBJ1-1; 8 nucleotides align to TRBD1. The CDR3 consists of 14 residues. The V segment lost 4 bases and the J segment 4 bases; nucleotides outside the gene matches: 5. The germline CDR1 and CDR2 sequences are LNHDA and SQIVND (reference sequence). The CDR3 sequence: CASSSSGGVTEAFF. The CDR3 DNA reads TGTGCCAGTAGTAGTTCAGGGGGCGTCACTGAAGCTTTCTTT.

V is TRBV19 and J is TRBJ1-5; D is unclear. Per germline, CDR1 LNHDA and CDR2 SQIVND (reference sequence). This CDR3 spans 13 amino acids. V lost 7 bases and J 7 bases, leaving 14 bases between the germline ends. CDR3 sequence: CASTHSRGQPQHF. The CDR3 region has the DNA TGTGCCAGTACCCACTCACGCGGGCAGCCCCAGCATTTT.

The V call is TRBV19, the J call TRBJ1-1, with TRBD1 as a possible D gene (5 bases). Germline CDR1 and CDR2: LNHDA and SQIVND (reference sequence). The CDR3 has 13 residues. V lost 5 bases to trimming and J lost 5 bases, with 12 bases between them. The CDR3 region is CASSDQGITEAFF. CDR3 DNA sequence: TGTGCCAGTAGTGATCAGGGTATAACTGAAGCTTTCTTT.

The chain carries TRBV30 and TRBJ1-6; perhaps TRBD1 as D (6 bases). Germline assignment: CDR1 GTSNPN and CDR2 SVGIG (reference sequence). V was trimmed by 0 bases and J by 10 bases, leaving 16 bases between them. This CDR3 has 15 residues. CDR3: CAWSVGGAGNSPLHF. The CDR3 DNA follows: TGTGCCTGGAGTGTAGGGGGGGCCGGGAACTCACCCCTCCACTTT.

The chain carries TRBV2 and TRBJ2-1; 8 bases are shared with TRBD1. Germline V lookup: CDR1 SNHLY, CDR2 FYNNEI. This CDR3 spans 14 amino acids. The junction had 6 bases not matched to a gene; V was cut back by 7 bases and J by 4 bases. The CDR3 DNA is TGTGCCAGCACCCCGGGACAGGTTTACAATGAGCAGTTCTTC. This translates into CASTPGQVYNEQFF.

The rearrangement links TRBV5-4 to TRBJ2-1; 10 nucleotides agree with TRBD2. Looked up from germline, CDR1 is SGHNT and CDR2 is YYREEE (reference sequence). CDR3 length: 15 amino acids. The ends lost 1 base at V and 7 bases at J; junction bases unmatched: 5. CDR3 nucleotides: TGTGCCAGCAGCTTGTATCCTAGCGGGAGAAATGAGCAGTTCTTC. Translated, it gives CASSLYPSGRNEQFF.

This clone showed up just a few times. This chain links TRBV7-2 with TRBJ2-7, with TRBD2 matching over 7 bases. Trimming cost V 1 base and J 4 bases; bases outside gene matches: 4. Germline lookup yields CDR1 SGHTA and CDR2 FQGNSA. CDR3 length: 14 residues. CDR3 sequence (DNA): TGTGCCAGCAGCTTAGTAAGCGGGATATACGAGCAGTACTTC. This translates into CASSLVSGIYEQYF.

The V and J genes are TRBV7-6 and TRBJ1-1; possible D gene TRBD1, 6 bases. V lost 5 bases and J 5 bases, leaving 15 bases between the germline ends. Germline V lookup: CDR1 SGHVS, CDR2 FNYEAQ. The CDR3 covers 14 residues. This CDR3 reads CASSPHQGQTEAFF. In DNA form, the CDR3 reads TGTGCCAGCAGCCCCCACCAGGGACAAACTGAAGCTTTCTTT.

This chain joins TRBV19 and TRBJ1-6, with 8 positions matching TRBD1. The CDR3 covers 16 residues. Germline V gene lookup returns CDR1 LNHDA and CDR2 SQIVND (reference sequence). The ends lost 4 bases at V and 7 bases at J; junction bases unmatched: 9. This CDR3 is CASSRGDRGTNSPLHF. In DNA, the CDR3 is TGTGCCAGTAGTAGGGGAGACAGGGGAACCAATTCACCCCTCCACTTT.

The chain links TRBV30 to TRBJ1-3, with TRBD1 as a possible D gene (6 bases). From germline, CDR1 is GTSNPN and CDR2 SVGIG (reference sequence). There are 16 residues in the CDR3. V shed 2 bases and J shed 0 bases, with 14 bases lying between them. This CDR3 reads CAWSRDRHFSGNTIYF. Here the CDR3 DNA reads TGTGCCTGGAGTAGAGACAGGCACTTCTCTGGAAACACCATATATTTT.

The rearrangement joins TRBV29-1 to TRBJ2-4; D remains unclear. The V end was cut by 4 bases, the J end by 0 bases, with 4 bases between. The CDR3 contains 12 residues. Germline CDR1 SQVTM, CDR2 ANQGSEA. The CDR3, as DNA: TGCAGCGTTGCCGTAGCCAAAAACATTCAGTACTTC. Its protein is CSVAVAKNIQYF. Variable domain in full (rest from reference TRBV29-1 and TRBJ2-4): SAVISQKPSRDICQRGTSLTIQCQVDSQVTMMFWYRQQPGQSLTLIATANQGSEATYESGFVIDKFPISRPNLTFSTLTVSNMSPEDSSIYLCSVAVAKNIQYFGAGTRLSVL.

This clone showed up many times. The gene calls are TRBV30 and TRBJ2-2; 8 bases line up with TRBD2. The germline gives CDR1 GTSNPN, CDR2 SVGIG (reference sequence). There are 15 residues in the CDR3. The trim removed 3 bases at V and 3 bases at J, leaving 6 bases unmatched. Here the CDR3 reads CAWRGSGTHTGELFF. CDR3 DNA: TGTGCCTGGAGGGGTAGCGGGACACACACCGGGGAGCTGTTTTTT.

CDR3 amino acids: CASSNSGGPYNEQFF. For the CDR3, the DNA is TGTGCCAGCAGCAATAGCGGGGGGCCCTACAATGAGCAGTTCTTC. The chain carries TRBV25-1 and TRBJ2-1, with TRBD2 matching 10 bases. The junction had 4 bases not matched to a gene; V was cut back by 6 bases and J by 2 bases. The germline gives CDR1 MGHDK, CDR2 SYGVNS. This CDR3 has 15 residues.

This chain connects TRBV5-4 to TRBJ2-5, with 7 bases identical to TRBD1. Germline V gene data show CDR1 as SGHNT and CDR2 as YYREEE (reference sequence). J gave up 3 bases and V 4 bases, and 12 bases lay outside the gene matches. This CDR3 comprises 16 residues. The CDR3 region is CASSQPGTVREETQYF. The CDR3 DNA follows: TGTGCCAGCAGCCAACCCGGGACAGTTAGAGAAGAGACCCAGTACTTC. The complete variable domain, with remaining parts taken from reference TRBV5-4 and TRBJ2-5, reads ETGVTQSPTHLIKTRGQQVTLRCSSQSGHNTVSWYQQALGQGPQFIFQYYREEENGRGNFPPRFSGLQFPNYSSELNVNALELDDSALYLCASSQPGTVREETQYFGPGTRLLVL.

This clone has a handful of counts. The chain combines TRBV6-5 with TRBJ1-5; maybe TRBD1 (6 bases). V lost 5 bases to trimming and J lost 5 bases, with 13 bases between them. The CDR3 has 14 residues. The germline CDR1 and CDR2 sequences are MNHEY and SVGAGI. CDR3 in DNA: TGTGCCAGCAGTCCGACAGGATCCGATCAGCCCCAGCATTTT. It is translated as CASSPTGSDQPQHF.

This clone was found once. The V call is TRBV18, the J call TRBJ1-1; 9 positions match TRBD1. With 3 bases clipped from V and 5 bases from J, the junction kept 4 bases outside the gene matches. Germline CDR1 and CDR2: KGHSH and LQKENI. The length of the CDR3 is 14 residues. This CDR3 is CASSPGTGRTEAFF. The CDR3 DNA sequence: TGTGCCAGCTCACCCGGGACAGGGAGGACTGAAGCTTTCTTT.

The chain carries TRBV7-9 and TRBJ1-3; 7 positions agree with TRBD1. Germline-derived CDR1 and CDR2 are SEHNR and FQNEAQ (reference sequence). The CDR3 totals 14 residues. V lost 6 bases to trimming and J lost 3 bases; unmatched junction nucleotides: 5. The CDR3 bases are TGTGCCAGCAGGTCCGGGACAGATGGAAACACCATATATTTT. Its protein is CASRSGTDGNTIYF.

The chain combines TRBV9 with TRBJ1-1; TRBD1 might be the D (6 bases). V dropped 3 bases and J dropped 1 base, with 10 bases sitting between them. The CDR3 totals 14 residues. CDR1 and CDR2 from the germline V gene are SGDLS and YYNGEE. CDR3: CASSDGRGNTEAFF. In DNA, the CDR3 is TGTGCCAGCAGCGATGGCAGGGGGAACACTGAAGCTTTCTTT. Supplemented by reference TRBV9 and TRBJ1-1, the full variable domain reads DSGVTQTPKHLITATGQRVTLRCSPRSGDLSVYWYQQSLDQGLQFLIQYYNGEERAKGNILERFSAQQFPDLHSELNLSSLELGDSALYFCASSDGRGNTEAFFGQGTRLTVV.

The rearrangement joins TRBV28 to TRBJ2-5; TRBD2 is a possible D gene (6 bases). Trimming removed 6 bases at V and 9 bases at J, with 20 bases between. This CDR3 comprises 14 residues. Per the germline V gene, CDR1 is MDHEN and CDR2 is SYDVKM. CDR3 residues: CASSPSGGVRAQYF. Written as DNA, the CDR3 is TGTGCCAGCAGCCCGTCGGGCGGGGTCCGGGCCCAGTACTTC.

The J gene is TRBJ2-1, the V gene TRBV5-6, with TRBD1 matching 11 bases. Unmatched junction bases numbered 4, after V lost 4 bases and J lost 7 bases. The CDR3 consists of 14 residues. Germline V gene data show CDR1 as SGHDT and CDR2 as YYEEEE. The CDR3 DNA reads TGTGCCAGCAGCGTAGGACAGGGGGCAAATGAGCAGTTCTTC. This encodes CASSVGQGANEQFF.

The rearrangement uses TRBV2 and TRBJ1-4, with D possibly being TRBD1 (5 bases). The germline CDR1 and CDR2 sequences are SNHLY and FYNNEI. This CDR3 is 15 amino acids long. V lost 1 base, J lost 10 bases, and 16 bases lay in between. CDR3 nucleotide sequence: TGTGCCAGCAGTGAAGTGGGGCATAGCGGGGGAAAACTGTTTTTT. Amino acids: CASSEVGHSGGKLFF.

The rearrangement uses TRBV12-3 or TRBV12-4 and TRBJ1-2; 7 bases are shared with TRBD1. Trimming took 6 bases from V and 8 from J; bases not matched to a gene: 9. CDR3 length equals 13 residues. CDR3 in DNA: TGTGCCAGCAGGCGGACAGGCACCTTCGGCTACACCTTC. Translating it yields CASRRTGTFGYTF.

V is TRBV30 and J is TRBJ2-3, with 7 bases aligning to TRBD1. The CDR3 is made up of 15 amino acids. Trimming took 6 bases from V and 4 from J; bases not matched to a gene: 13. Germline CDR1 and CDR2: GTSNPN and SVGIG (reference sequence). As DNA, the CDR3 is TGTGCCTGCCCCAAGACAGGGACAACGGCAGATACGCAGTATTTT. This encodes CACPKTGTTADTQYF.

This clone appeared once. The chain is built from TRBV7-2 and TRBJ2-3; the match to TRBD1 covers 7 bases. Germline assignment: CDR1 SGHTA and CDR2 FQGNSA. The V gene end was trimmed by 2 bases and the J gene end by 4 bases; junction bases not matched to a gene: 9. This CDR3 region has 16 residues. The CDR3 protein is CASSLRDSPTPDTQYF. CDR3 DNA sequence: TGTGCCAGCAGCTTAAGGGACAGCCCGACCCCAGATACGCAGTATTTT.

Only one count was recorded for this clone. V gene TRBV7-3 combines with J gene TRBJ1-1, with 7 bases aligning to TRBD1. V was pared by 2 bases and J by 7 bases, with 7 bases of the junction left unmatched. The CDR3 contains 14 residues. From germline, CDR1 is SGHTA and CDR2 FQGTGA. CDR3 DNA sequence: TGTGCCAGCAGCTTAGAAGGGGGCCCGGATGAAGCTTTCTTT. Translated, it gives CASSLEGGPDEAFF.

This chain joins TRBV11-2 and TRBJ2-1; 10 bases align to TRBD2. Trimming at V came to 3 bases and at J to 3 bases, leaving 2 bases not matched to a gene. The CDR3 contains 15 residues. The germline CDR1 and CDR2 sequences are SGHAT and FQNNGV. The CDR3 sequence: CASSLTSGYYNEQFF. The CDR3 nucleotides are TGTGCCAGCAGCTTGACTAGCGGGTACTACAATGAGCAGTTCTTC.

This rearrangement joins TRBV9 to TRBJ1-3, with D maybe TRBD1 (5 bases). The V gene's germline CDR1 is SGDLS and CDR2 YYNGEE. The CDR3 spans 15 residues. Trimming left V 5 bases short and J 2 bases short, with 14 bases between. CDR3: CASSLGGDAGNTIYF. The DNA for the CDR3 is TGTGCCAGCAGTCTCGGGGGGGACGCTGGAAACACCATATATTTT.

This chain joins TRBV6-2 or TRBV6-3 and TRBJ2-2, with D possibly matching TRBD1 (5 bases). V was pared by 2 bases and J by 3 bases, with 10 bases between. This CDR3 is built from 15 residues. Germline V lookup: CDR1 MNHEY, CDR2 SVGEGT. Here the CDR3 DNA reads TGTGCCAGCAGTTACCAGGGCGGTCACACCGGGGAGCTGTTTTTT. Its protein is CASSYQGGHTGELFF.

The rearrangement links TRBV7-8 to TRBJ2-7; a possible D gene is TRBD1 (6 bases). Trimming cost V 1 base and J 4 bases, with 8 bases left between them. Per the germline V gene, CDR1 is SGHVS and CDR2 is FQNEAQ. There are 13 residues in the CDR3. The CDR3, as DNA: TGTGCCAGCAGCTTAGACAGGGCGTACGAGCAGTACTTC. It codes for CASSLDRAYEQYF.

V usage is TRBV4-1 and J usage is TRBJ2-1; 9 bases map to TRBD2. This CDR3 comprises 17 residues. The germline V gene encodes CDR1 MGHRA and CDR2 YSYEKL. Trimming removed 2 bases from V and 4 bases from J; junction bases left unmatched: 9. CDR3 in amino acids: CASSQKLAGEGYNEQFF. In DNA, the CDR3 is TGCGCCAGCAGCCAAAAATTAGCGGGAGAAGGGTACAATGAGCAGTTCTTC.

The DNA of the CDR3 is TGTGCCAGCAGTCGAGGGTCACTAAGCTCCTACAATGAGCAGTTCTTC. It specifies CASSRGSLSSYNEQFF. The gene calls are TRBV6-6 and TRBJ2-1; D may be TRBD2 (5 bases). This CDR3 is 16 amino acids long. The germline V gene has CDR1 MNHNY and CDR2 SVGAGI (reference sequence). V shed 5 bases and J shed 0 bases, with 14 bases lying between them.